A selection of T cell receptor beta chains follows, all from one sample in a study of shared clonotypes between healthy human individuals. Profiled with immunoSEQ multiplex PCR; TCRdb holds only in-frame clones, not every one. Altogether about 2.3 million clones are present, more than 80% being singletons, with the ten largest covering 0.39%. The sequenced material came from naive CD4+ T cells from PBMCs. All receptors come from a man aged 18 to 29 in good health. Some clones in this sample may be carry-over from other donors' samples. The CDR3 runs from the conserved cysteine through the conserved F or W. D genes are given only for firm matches. Only some rows state a clone size, as once, few, many or a class for expanded clones.

v_gene	len	j_gene	d_gene	abundance	CDR3aa	CDR3nt
TRBV9	14	TRBJ2-7	TRBD1	.	CASSAGQGPYEQYF	TGTGCCAGCAGCGCCGGACAGGGACCTTACGAGCAGTACTTC
TRBV6-5	14	TRBJ1-1	.	.	CASSWSGGVTEAFF	TGTGCCAGCAGTTGGAGTGGGGGGGTCACTGAAGCTTTCTTT
TRBV20-1	10	TRBJ2-7	.	.	CSASGYEQYF	TGCAGTGCTAGTGGGTACGAGCAGTACTTC
TRBV5-6	14	TRBJ1-2	.	.	CASSTLGSDYGYTF	TGTGCCAGCAGCACCTTGGGCTCCGACTATGGCTACACCTTC
TRBV15	13	TRBJ2-5	TRBD1	.	CATSRDRGQTQYF	TGTGCCACCAGCAGGGACAGGGGTCAGACCCAGTACTTC
TRBV5-8	15	TRBJ1-2	TRBD1	.	CASSPWDSSNYGYTF	TGTGCCAGCAGCCCCTGGGACAGTTCTAACTATGGCTACACCTTC
TRBV11-2	12	TRBJ1-1	.	.	CASSLEGIEAFF	TGTGCCAGCAGCTTAGAGGGAATTGAAGCTTTCTTT
TRBV5-1	16	TRBJ2-2	.	.	CASSLAGQANTGELFF	TGCGCCAGCAGCTTGGCGGGACAAGCGAACACCGGGGAGCTGTTTTTT
TRBV4-2	14	TRBJ1-1	.	.	CASSQDPRDTEAFF	TGTGCCAGCAGCCAAGATCCCAGGGACACTGAAGCTTTCTTT
TRBV7-9	14	TRBJ1-5	.	.	CASSLKGPNQPQHF	TGTGCCAGCAGCTTAAAGGGTCCCAATCAGCCCCAGCATTTT
TRBV28	17	TRBJ2-5	.	.	CASSFRQSRGGEGTQYF	TGTGCCAGCAGTTTTAGACAATCCAGAGGGGGTGAAGGGACCCAGTACTTC
TRBV7-7	15	TRBJ2-5	.	few	CASSLVSGFGETQYF	TGTGCCAGCAGCTTAGTATCAGGGTTTGGTGAGACCCAGTACTTC
TRBV19	16	TRBJ1-5	.	few	CASSKIDTRGNQPQHF	TGTGCCAGTAGTAAGATCGACACTCGAGGCAATCAGCCCCAGCATTTT
TRBV28	16	TRBJ1-2	TRBD1	.	CASTQGGTGGPGGYTF	TGTGCCAGCACCCAAGGCGGGACAGGGGGCCCCGGCGGCTACACCTTC
TRBV9	14	TRBJ2-7	.	.	CASSPGQPRGEQYF	TGTGCCAGCTCTCCGGGCCAACCCAGGGGCGAGCAGTACTTC
TRBV12-2	17	TRBJ2-2	.	.	CASRLIGRAGDTGELFF	TGTGCAAGTCGCTTAATCGGTCGGGCGGGTGACACCGGGGAGCTGTTTTTT
TRBV29-1	18	TRBJ2-1	.	.	CSVGAYGVGKLNYNEQFF	TGCAGCGTCGGAGCGTACGGGGTCGGGAAATTAAACTACAATGAGCAGTTCTTC
TRBV13	16	TRBJ1-3	.	once	CASSYGTDRSGNTIYF	TGTGCCAGCAGCTATGGGACCGACCGCTCTGGAAACACCATATATTTT
TRBV11-2	13	TRBJ2-5	TRBD1	.	CASSWGQQETQYF	TGTGCCAGCAGCTGGGGACAGCAAGAGACCCAGTACTTC
TRBV30	18	TRBJ2-1	TRBD2	.	CAWSVPLAGGPRYNEQFF	TGTGCCTGGAGTGTACCCCTAGCGGGGGGTCCGCGGTACAATGAGCAGTTCTTC
TRBV4-2	17	TRBJ2-3	.	.	CASSRITVGPRTDTQYF	TGTGCCAGCAGCCGCATTACTGTGGGGCCGCGCACAGATACGCAGTATTTT
TRBV9	12	TRBJ2-7	.	.	CASSSSSYEQYF	TGTGCCAGCAGCTCCAGCTCCTACGAGCAGTACTTC
TRBV28	16	TRBJ1-5	.	.	CASSPHGTLSNQPQHF	TGTGCCAGCAGTCCCCACGGGACATTAAGCAATCAGCCCCAGCATTTT
TRBV5-1	14	TRBJ1-1	.	once	CASSLDPSDTEAFF	TGCGCCAGCAGCTTGGACCCGTCGGACACTGAAGCTTTCTTT
TRBV2	14	TRBJ1-1	TRBD1	.	CASRGGQGNTEAFF	TGTGCCAGCAGGGGGGGACAGGGGAACACTGAAGCTTTCTTT
TRBV15	17	TRBJ2-2	.	.	CATSRDRLDLNTGELFF	TGTGCCACCAGCAGAGATCGATTGGATCTCAACACCGGGGAGCTGTTTTTT
TRBV11-1	17	TRBJ2-1	TRBD1	.	CASSLVRGTGEYNEQFF	TGTGCCAGCAGCTTAGTTCGGGGGACAGGCGAGTACAATGAGCAGTTCTTC
TRBV7-3	17	TRBJ2-1	TRBD2	.	CASSLRASTSGYNEQFF	TGTGCCAGCAGCTTAAGGGCATCCACTAGCGGTTACAATGAGCAGTTCTTC
TRBV5-1	15	TRBJ2-5	.	.	CASSLAGVGEETQYF	TGCGCCAGCAGCTTGGCCGGCGTTGGAGAAGAGACCCAGTACTTC
TRBV7-7	13	TRBJ2-1	.	.	CASSLGLGNEQFF	TGTGCCAGCAGCTTAGGCCTCGGTAATGAGCAGTTCTTC
TRBV14	16	TRBJ1-1	.	.	CASSQDFVTGDTEAFF	TGTGCCAGCAGCCAAGATTTTGTGACAGGAGACACTGAAGCTTTCTTT
TRBV5-1	16	TRBJ2-5	.	once	CASSPASTSLQETQYF	TGCGCCAGCAGCCCCGCCTCCACTTCCCTACAAGAGACCCAGTACTTC
TRBV5-4	13	TRBJ2-1	.	.	CASSLRGYNEQFF	TGTGCCAGCAGCCTCCGCGGGTACAATGAGCAGTTCTTC
TRBV27	14	TRBJ1-2	.	.	CASSRGEGAGGYTF	TGTGCCAGCAGCCGGGGGGAAGGGGCCGGTGGCTACACCTTC
TRBV6-5	14	TRBJ2-7	.	.	CASSESGSINEQYF	TGTGCCAGCAGCGAGAGTGGGTCGATTAACGAGCAGTACTTC
TRBV28	16	TRBJ1-2	.	.	CASSFGSGTNSRGYTF	TGTGCCAGCAGTTTTGGCTCCGGGACAAACTCTCGGGGCTACACCTTC
TRBV21-1	15	TRBJ1-4	.	.	CASSKGGRGGGKLFF	TGTGCCAGCAGCAAAGGGGGTAGAGGGGGTGGAAAACTGTTTTTT
TRBV2	17	TRBJ1-1	TRBD1	.	CASSATGTGRMNTEAFF	TGTGCCAGCAGTGCGACCGGGACAGGCCGCATGAACACTGAAGCTTTCTTT
TRBV25-1	16	TRBJ2-7	TRBD2	.	CASSEFGGVSSYEQYF	TGTGCCAGCAGTGAATTTGGGGGGGTTAGCTCCTACGAGCAGTACTTC
TRBV5-4	15	TRBJ2-5	TRBD2	.	CASSLEGLAGETQYF	TGTGCCAGCAGCTTAGAGGGACTAGCGGGAGAGACCCAGTACTTC
TRBV7-9	14	TRBJ2-3	.	.	CASSFSDSTDTQYF	TGTGCCAGCAGCTTCTCCGACAGTACAGATACGCAGTATTTT
TRBV2	15	TRBJ1-2	.	.	CASIPRSRGYYGYTF	TGTGCCAGCATCCCCCGTAGTCGGGGCTACTATGGCTACACCTTC
TRBV7-6	15	TRBJ1-3	TRBD1	.	CASSSQGVSGNTIYF	TGTGCCAGCAGCTCACAGGGGGTCTCTGGAAACACCATATATTTT
TRBV6-4	14	TRBJ2-7	.	.	CASNPGRGYDEQYF	TGTGCCAGCAATCCGGGCAGGGGCTACGACGAGCAGTACTTC
TRBV28	19	TRBJ1-1	.	.	CASSLRAGSKLFMNTEAFF	TGTGCCAGCAGTTTGCGGGCAGGGTCCAAACTATTCATGAACACTGAAGCTTTCTTT
TRBV6-1	15	TRBJ1-2	.	.	CASSDIYGTEGGYTF	TGTGCCAGCAGTGACATTTACGGGACGGAGGGGGGCTACACCTTC
TRBV28	14	TRBJ2-5	TRBD1	.	CASSSSGGRETQYF	TGTGCCAGCAGTTCCTCAGGGGGCCGGGAGACCCAGTACTTC
TRBV28	17	TRBJ1-5	TRBD1	.	CASRPPPRGRRNQPQHF	TGTGCCAGCAGACCACCCCCCAGGGGGCGGAGGAATCAGCCCCAGCATTTT
TRBV18	17	TRBJ2-5	TRBD2	.	CASSPRLAGTSQETQYF	TGTGCCAGCTCACCCCGACTAGCGGGAACCTCCCAAGAGACCCAGTACTTC
TRBV5-1	13	TRBJ1-1	.	.	CASSLQGDTEAFF	TGCGCCAGCAGCTTGCAGGGAGACACTGAAGCTTTCTTT
TRBV4-1	17	TRBJ2-4	TRBD2	.	CASSLNLREGAKNIQYF	TGCGCCAGCAGCCTAAACTTGCGGGAGGGGGCCAAAAACATTCAGTACTTC
TRBV4-3	12	TRBJ2-3	TRBD2	.	CASSPRGDTQYF	TGCGCCAGCAGCCCGCGGGGGGATACGCAGTATTTT
TRBV25-1	13	TRBJ2-7	TRBD2	.	CASNKAGSYEQYF	TGTGCCAGCAATAAAGCGGGGTCCTACGAGCAGTACTTC
TRBV9	15	TRBJ1-5	.	.	CASSDNSYSNQPQHF	TGTGCCAGCAGCGATAACAGTTATAGCAATCAGCCCCAGCATTTT
TRBV28	15	TRBJ2-7	.	.	CASSLIGGIGYEQYF	TGTGCCAGCAGTTTAATTGGCGGGATAGGCTACGAGCAGTACTTC
TRBV7-6	15	TRBJ1-1	.	.	CASSLWVQSNTEAFF	TGTGCCAGCAGCTTATGGGTGCAGTCGAACACTGAAGCTTTCTTT
TRBV18	18	TRBJ2-3	TRBD2	.	CASSPLSGTSGRTDTQYF	TGTGCCAGCTCACCCCTATCGGGGACTAGCGGCCGCACAGATACGCAGTATTTT
TRBV15	12	TRBJ1-1	.	.	CATSGANTEAFF	TGTGCCACGTCCGGAGCGAACACTGAAGCTTTCTTT
TRBV5-1	16	TRBJ2-1	.	.	CASSVAGVGSYNEQFF	TGCGCCAGCAGCGTAGCTGGGGTGGGCTCCTACAATGAGCAGTTCTTC
TRBV29-1	12	TRBJ2-3	TRBD2	once	CSGTSVSDTQYF	TGCAGCGGCACTAGCGTGTCAGATACGCAGTATTTT